This TCR beta chain was identified in a study of early T cells in non-severe SARS-CoV-2 infection. General study points: CD4 and private specificities were missed by VDJdb matching, which favored anti-spike CD8 responses.

TCRdb re-called the 5' RACE reads through MiXCR, storing one row per CDR3 protein. The sample consists of tens of thousands of distinct CDR3 sequences, over 8% of them appearing once. This clonotype was seen at least ten times. Its antigen is unknown. V dropped 0 bases and J dropped 0 bases, with 4 bases sitting between them. Germline CDR1 SGDLS, CDR2 YYNGEE. CDR3 length: 15 amino acids. This chain connects TRBV9 to TRBJ1-6; no definite D call. The sequence derives from an adult who was a healthcare worker with PCR-confirmed SARS-CoV-2 infection or an uninfected control (not recorded which). Sequenced sample: whole blood. CDR3 amino acids: CASSVGSSYNSPLHF. The CDR3 nucleotides are TGTGCCAGCAGCGTAGGGAGCTCCTATAATTCACCCCTCCACTTT.